These 15 T cell receptor beta chains originate from one sample sequenced in a study of cytomegalovirus exposure and HLA in healthy donors (TCRdb year 2017). Receptors were amplified or captured by the immunoSEQ multiplex PCR assay. Here the immuneACCESS table is served through TCRdb, limited to in-frame sequences with V and J called. Missing clones are a known gap in these copies; in checked studies unresolved V genes cover under half, and the rest lacks a known reason. Counted in this sample were 250,000 to 400,000 clones; around 90% of them appeared once. The top ten clones comprise roughly 0.96% of the sample. Source material: PBMCs. The receptors were sampled from a man aged 25 to 45 in good health and CMV-seronegative.

The chain links TRBV6-4 to TRBJ2-2, with 11 bases aligning to TRBD1. From germline, CDR1 is MRHNA and CDR2 SNTAGT. V shed 2 bases, J shed 4 bases, and the junction held 3 bases outside the gene matches. This CDR3 comprises 16 residues. The CDR3, as DNA: TGTGCCAGCAGTGACCGGGACAGGGGGATCACCGGGGAGCTGTTTTTT. Protein sequence: CASSDRDRGITGELFF.

The chain combines TRBV5-1 with TRBJ1-4; perhaps TRBD1 as D (5 bases). Germline values: CDR1 SGHRS, CDR2 YFSETQ. This CDR3 has 14 residues. V was clipped by 7 bases and J by 11 bases, with 21 bases between them. CDR3 nucleotide sequence: TGCGCCAGCTCCTCGGATCAGGGTGGTGTGAAACTGTTTTTT. As protein: CASSSDQGGVKLFF.

This chain connects TRBV5-1 to TRBJ2-6; D is possibly TRBD1 (6 bases). This CDR3 comprises 15 residues. Trimming pared 0 bases from V and 2 bases from J, leaving 6 bases between. The germline CDR1 and CDR2 sequences are SGHRS and YFSETQ. DNA of the CDR3: TGCGCCAGCAGCTTGGACAGGGCTGGGGCCAACGTCCTGACTTTC. Translation: CASSLDRAGANVLTF.

The chain has TRBV6-5 and TRBJ1-2; D remains unclear. The CDR3 has 14 amino acids. CDR1 is MNHEY and CDR2 is SVGAGI in the germline V gene. Between the trimmed V and J ends, which lost 2 bases and 4 bases, there was a span of 11 bases. The CDR3 spells CASSYDGASYGYTF. CDR3 nucleotide sequence: TGTGCCAGCAGTTACGACGGAGCAAGCTATGGCTACACCTTC.

V usage is TRBV6-5 and J usage is TRBJ2-3; no clear D. Trimming left V 5 bases short and J 2 bases short, with 8 bases between. Per the germline V gene, CDR1 is MNHEY and CDR2 is SVGAGI. This CDR3 contains 13 residues. CDR3 loop: CASSGQNTDTQYF. The CDR3, as DNA: TGTGCCAGCAGTGGGCAAAACACAGATACGCAGTATTTT.

The chain joins TRBV7-2 to TRBJ1-2; the match to TRBD1 covers 7 bases. The junction had 8 bases not matched to a gene; V was cut back by 5 bases and J by 5 bases. Germline assignment: CDR1 SGHTA and CDR2 FQGNSA. The CDR3 consists of 14 residues. CDR3 sequence reads: CASSTDRAGYGYTF. In DNA form, the CDR3 reads TGTGCCAGCAGCACAGACAGGGCAGGGTATGGCTACACCTTC.

J is TRBJ1-6 and V is TRBV18; D remains unclear. CDR1 and CDR2 from the germline V gene are KGHSH and LQKENI. Trimming shortened V by 6 bases and J by 0 bases, and 3 bases separated the two germline ends. There are 13 residues in the CDR3. The CDR3 sequence is CASSSSYNSPLHF. In DNA, the CDR3 is TGTGCCAGCTCCAGCTCCTATAATTCACCCCTCCACTTT. Based on the CDR3 plus reference TRBV18 and TRBJ1-6, the full variable domain is NAGVMQNPRHLVRRRGQEARLRCSPMKGHSHVYWYRQLPEEGLKFMVYLQKENIIDESGMPKERFSAEFPKEGPSILRIQQVVRGDSAAYFCASSSSYNSPLHFGNGTRLTVT.

The V gene is TRBV7-2, the J gene TRBJ2-1; D is possibly TRBD1 (6 bases). Trimming removed 3 bases from V and 4 bases from J, with 10 bases in between. The CDR3 sequence is 14 residues long. The germline V gene has CDR1 SGHTA and CDR2 FQGNSA. The CDR3 coding sequence is TGTGCCAGCAGCTTCGGACAGATGTACAATGAGCAGTTCTTC. Translation: CASSFGQMYNEQFF.

The chain has TRBV7-9 and TRBJ2-7, with D maybe TRBD1 (5 bases). The V gene's germline CDR1 is SEHNR and CDR2 FQNEAQ (reference sequence). The CDR3 runs to 16 residues. Trimming shortened V by 5 bases and J by 0 bases, and 17 bases separated the two germline ends. The CDR3 DNA reads TGTGCCAGCAGCACCCAGGGTGGCATAAGCTCCTACGAGCAGTACTTC. Protein sequence: CASSTQGGISSYEQYF.

This chain connects TRBV7-9 to TRBJ1-4; no definite D call. This CDR3 region has 14 residues. Germline CDR1 reads SEHNR; CDR2 reads FQNEAQ (reference sequence). V was trimmed by 4 bases and J by 7 bases, leaving 13 bases between them. The CDR3 here is CASSWTGVSEKLFF. The CDR3 DNA reads as TGTGCCAGCAGCTGGACCGGGGTTAGTGAAAAACTGTTTTTT.

The CDR3 is CASSFRRGLNTGELFF. The CDR3 nucleotides read TGTGCCAGCAGCTTCCGAAGAGGTTTGAACACCGGGGAGCTGTTTTTT. The rearrangement links TRBV5-6 to TRBJ2-2; D remains ambiguous. V lost 2 bases, J lost 1 base, and 12 bases lay in between. Germline assignment: CDR1 SGHDT and CDR2 YYEEEE. The CDR3 sequence is 16 residues long.

This chain joins TRBV18 and TRBJ1-2; 10 positions match TRBD1. The CDR3 is made up of 19 amino acids. Germline CDR1 is KGHSH and CDR2 is LQKENI. Trimming took 3 bases from V and 8 from J; bases not matched to a gene: 21. This chain's CDR3 is CASSPLEPGQGSVQGGYTF. CDR3 bases: TGTGCCAGCTCACCCCTAGAACCGGGACAGGGGTCAGTACAGGGCGGCTACACCTTC.

Only a few counts were recorded for this clone. V gene TRBV19 combines with J gene TRBJ1-6; TRBD1 matches at 9 bases. The CDR3 has 15 amino acids. V dropped 4 bases and J dropped 7; count of bases not matched to a gene: 5. Germline V gives CDR1 LNHDA, CDR2 SQIVND (reference sequence). As DNA, the CDR3 is TGTGCCAGTAGTACCGGACAGGGGCGCAATTCACCCCTCCACTTT. Translated: CASSTGQGRNSPLHF.

This clone was seen a single time. The rearrangement joins TRBV5-1 to TRBJ1-2; TRBD1 agrees at 9 bases. Germline lookup yields CDR1 SGHRS and CDR2 YFSETQ. CDR3 size: 15 residues. V shed 2 bases, J shed 3 bases, and the junction held 5 bases outside the gene matches. The CDR3 is CASSLGTGRDYGYTF. In DNA form, the CDR3 reads TGCGCCAGCAGCTTAGGGACAGGGAGGGACTATGGCTACACCTTC.

This sequence joins TRBV4-1 and TRBJ1-2; D is perhaps TRBD1 (6 bases). CDR1 is MGHRA, CDR2 YSYEKL, per germline. CDR3 length: 15 amino acids. Trimming cost V 0 bases and J 3 bases, with 11 bases left between them. The CDR3 sequence: CASSQDSNRDYGYTF. CDR3 nucleotide sequence: TGCGCCAGCAGCCAAGATAGTAACAGGGACTATGGCTACACCTTC.